This TCR beta chain was sequenced for a study of cytomegalovirus exposure and HLA in healthy donors (dated by TCRdb to about 2017). A note on the overall study: An earlier analysis of about 530 of the donors reported about 260 Gb of sequence data and about 120 million unique TCR beta sequences obtained from roughly 180 million T cells. An early release covering some 640 HLA-typed donors comprised about 300 gigabases of sequencing data and roughly 86 million unique TCR sequences. Of the roughly 400 genotyped donors, 65% to 90% were placed in the genetic ancestry cluster associated with self-reported Caucasian donors. The study was designed to test whether signatures of past pathogen exposure could be identified by cataloging public T cell receptors. The study profiled the T cell repertoires of more than 500 subjects by immunosequencing and related them to cytomegalovirus serostatus. Besides the first cohort of under 700 subjects, a separate validation cohort made up of 120 or so different subjects was used. To predict cytomegalovirus infection status, the study combined high-throughput TCR immunosequencing, statistical association of individual TCRs with disease status, and machine learning. To study patterns of TCR occurrence, a later analysis re-analyzed previously published TCR beta repertoires from 500 to 850 donors and added high-resolution HLA genotyping. In the later analysis, no new phenotypic data were used to find candidate immune exposures; instead, reliance was placed on TCR beta sequences and their occurrence across donors. An earlier analysis of around 580 of the donors used high-throughput TCR beta sequencing to judge whether each TCR beta V gene segment behaved as functional or pseudogenic. Alongside the repertoire data, information on donor age, sex, ethnicity and CMV serostatus was compiled. A later genetic analysis took genome-wide SNP genotypes for about 55% of the 666 donors and used that subset as a discovery cohort. All discovery cohort repertoires had been generated using a single sequencing platform. HLA typing included class I and class II loci at four-digit resolution. The number of typed donors differed by locus: roughly 629-640 for A, B, C, DRB1 and DQB1; 522 for DQA1; 606 for DPA1; and 450 to 480 for DPB1. About five DR-DQ haplotypes were treated as single units for association and clustering because of strong linkage in the cohort. On average, around 200,000 unique TCR beta nucleotide sequences were sequenced per donor among more than 350 genotyped donors of the cohort, with 15% to 20% of those sequences being non-productive. General study outcomes and caveats: According to a later genetic analysis, donors in an Asian-associated ancestry cluster had fewer N-insertions in productive TCRs than the approximately 700-donor mean. The authors suggested that the approach could potentially be generalized to other disease states and immunological phenotypes. In an earlier analysis of some 500 of the donors, most TCR beta V segments appeared in productive rearrangements about 87% or about 30% of the time, broadly matching IMGT annotations. Specific HLA alleles were associated with around 18,000 TCR beta sequences at a false discovery rate of 0.05 in a later analysis. Because counts were too low, more than 15 rarely observed V segments, including chromosome 9 orphons, were left out of the earlier analysis of some 600 of the donors. Immune exposure information for the cohort was limited to CMV serostatus. In a later analysis, several top co-occurrence clusters were reported to appear linked to parvovirus B19, influenza, CMV and Epstein-Barr virus. Roughly uniform sequencing depth across donors was assumed in presence/absence analyses, although this assumption may not hold. Strong co-occurrence of HLA alleles, especially DR and DQ, made assigning TCR associations to individual alleles difficult. In a later analysis, the rate of TCR association differed among HLA loci, with DRB1 alleles having the most associated TCRs and HLA-C alleles having the fewest. Because some donors lacked HLA typing at each locus, the association tests relied only on the typed subset. In a later analysis, HLA-associated TCR beta chains were found to be more clonally expanded and to have lower generation probabilities than equally common non-associated chains. In a later genetic analysis, a missense DCLRE1C variant was associated with V-gene and J-gene trimming of TCR beta chains, and the association was replicated in an independent cohort. Some IMGT-functional V segments, including TRBV6-2 and TRBV6-3, could not be told apart with the 87-base-pair reads, so those segments were excluded. Most TCR sequences were observed very rarely across donors, whereas some public TCRs were present in many individuals. The study gave a list of some 150 TCR beta chains associated with cytomegalovirus. This cohort had only TCR beta chains sequenced, and the lack of alpha or paired-chain data limited which features could be detected. A further reported finding was that TCR beta sequences accurately predicted the HLA-A and HLA-B alleles for most subjects in the first cohort. The sequencing pipeline was judged likely to have produced a cluster of highly shared sequence variants as a technical artifact. Correlated functional status among segregating V segments might reflect linkage disequilibrium, but an unknown experimental factor could not be ruled out. Most CMV-associated TCR beta chains appeared to be HLA-restricted in a later analysis, and the HLA associations seemed to be driven largely by CMV exposure. The classifier was reported to diagnose cytomegalovirus status with high specificity and sensitivity in both the original cohort and the validation cohort. In vitro tests confirmed that three of the cytomegalovirus-associated TCR beta chains recognize cytomegalovirus antigens.

CDR1 and CDR2 are read off the germline V gene as SGHNT and YENEEA. Unmatched junction bases come to 3, with V trimmed by 0 bases and J by 7 bases. The CDR3 runs 16 amino acids, cysteine and phenylalanine included. The read is trimmed to its CDR3 DNA, 48 bases read in frame from base 1. The receptor library was made with the immunoSEQ multiplex PCR assay. A mixture of 60 forward primers for TCR Vbeta segments and 13 reverse primers for TCR Jbeta segments was used in the multiplex PCR. The CDR3 region of rearranged TCR beta genes was amplified from genomic DNA with a multiplex PCR assay. The Illumina HiSeq System was used to sequence the amplified TCR beta libraries as 87-base-pair reads. Per the source publication's procedure: A later analysis tallied around 82 million unique TCR beta chains across the approximately 670 repertoires, and approximately 9.9 million of those chains were shared by two or more donors. Raw reads were error-corrected and collapsed into unique sequences with a nearest-neighbor algorithm that merged closely related sequences to remove PCR and sequencing errors. Alignment of CDR3 sequences to IMGT reference sequences was used to assign V, D and J gene segments. For a sequence to be retained, at least a six-nucleotide match to both a V gene segment and a J gene segment was required. A rearrangement was called productive if the CDR3 had no stop codons and remained in frame with V and J, and every other rearrangement was called non-productive. Following IMGT convention, CDR3 was defined as the stretch from the second conserved V-encoded cysteine to the conserved J-encoded phenylalanine. Sequences without an unambiguous match to a single V gene segment were excluded from the earlier analysis of approximately 560 of the donors. In an earlier analysis of roughly 600 of the donors, a V segment was called functional when productive rearrangements were above 56.7%, and segregating when the standard deviation between donors exceeded 5%. A statistical classification framework was built to diagnose cytomegalovirus status from the catalog of TCR beta chain sequences. V and J gene assignment, in a later analysis, came from comparing TCR nucleotide sequences with IMGT/GENE-DB human TR gene sequences. The TCRdist pipeline was used in a later analysis to assign CDR3 sequences and most-parsimonious VDJ recombination scenarios. In a later analysis, each TCR beta chain was defined by its CDR3 amino acid sequence together with its V-gene family, and reads without a unique V-gene family were excluded. To address suspected cross-contamination and a sequencing artifact, a later analysis removed some 620 highly shared, low-generation-probability nucleotide sequences. For each public chain, a later analysis derived a clonal expansion index from normalized ranks of inferred template counts within each repertoire. A later analysis computed generation probabilities with a VDJ recombination model fitted to out-of-frame rearrangements, and checked the results against IGoR. In a later analysis, TCR-TCR, TCR-HLA and TCR-CMV co-occurrence was scored with hypergeometric tests, and a repertoire-size bias correction was applied to TCR pairs. In a later analysis, false discovery rates were estimated by permuting HLA or CMV assignments 20 times. A later analysis grouped co-occurring TCRs with DBSCAN, adding TCRdist sequence similarity when clustering within HLA-allele-positive subsets. Repertoires with fewer than 30,000 or more than 120,000 public chains, plus five repertoires with anomalous nucleotide sharing, were excluded from co-occurrence clustering. Entries here come from immuneACCESS through TCRdb and include only in-frame sequences with V and J called. Some clones fail to appear in such tables; in the studies checked, an unresolved V gene covers under half of the shortfall, and the cause of the remainder is unknown. V and J calls and clone size are those listed in that table; D and trimming were worked out from the DNA. This sample lists 90,000 to 130,000 clones; about two thirds were detected once. Approximately 8.6% of the sample is held by the ten biggest clonotypes.

Regarding this clone: Its antigen is not yet known. No much larger clonotype is one base removed from it; base qualities were not supplied.

In total, about 650 healthy bone marrow donors made up the cohort. Cohort members were all nominally healthy when sampled, although unrecorded immune exposures were likely present. The donor was CMV seropositive and belonged to the group of 270 or so seropositive cohort members. Each donor provided a peripheral blood sample, and peripheral blood mononuclear cells were used for TCR beta sequencing. Genomic DNA extraction from the blood cell samples was performed with the Qiagen DNeasy Blood Extraction Kit. This sequence uses TRBV11-3 and TRBJ2-2; 12 junctional bases match TRBD2. What was sequenced was PBMCs. The TCR was taken from a young man in good health and CMV-seropositive. The CDR3 here reads CASSLDRLAGDGELFF. The DNA reads as follows: TGTGCCAGCAGCTTAGATCGACTAGCGGGGGACGGGGAGCTGTTTTTT.